This T cell receptor (beta chain) was recorded in a study of CD8 T cells in ankylosing spondylitis. There are 13 residues in the CDR3. Germline V gives CDR1 MGHDK, CDR2 SYGVNS. The germline V and J ends were trimmed by 4 bases and 8 bases, with 12 bases remaining between them. One entry per CDR3 protein results from TCRdb running MiXCR on the 5' RACE reads. The repertoire holds about 150,000 distinct CDR3 sequences, 30% to 35% seen once, with 6% in the top ten. The V gene is TRBV25-1, the J gene TRBJ2-1, with a possible D match to TRBD1 (5 bases). The sequenced sample was synovial fluid, either unsorted or a sorted T cell fraction (not recorded which). The source of this sequence is a male donor with ankylosing spondylitis. DNA of the CDR3: TGTGCCAGCAGTGGAATCAGCAGGGATGAGCAGTTCTTC. It codes for CASSGISRDEQFF.